The clone carrying this T cell receptor (beta chain) has at least ten counts. TCRdb re-derived calls from the 5' RACE reads in MiXCR, one entry per CDR3 protein. The sample holds approximately 82,000 distinct CDR3 sequences; about 13% are singletons and the top ten take 5%. The source of the sample is a study of neurological immune-mediated disorders. Trimming at V came to 3 bases and at J to 4 bases, leaving 8 bases not matched to a gene. CDR3 length: 17 amino acids. The germline V gene encodes CDR1 SGHRS and CDR2 YFSETQ. Time point noted: longitudinal time-point 2. The V call is TRBV5-1, the J call TRBJ2-3; TRBD2 matches 13 bases. The sequence derives from a female donor with HTLV-1-associated myelopathy (HAM/TSP). Material for sequencing was PBMCs. CDR3 DNA sequence: TGCGCCAGCAGCTCCCCAGGACTAGCGGGGGCCTCAGATACGCAGTATTTT. Translation: CASSSPGLAGASDTQYF.